The rows below give T cell receptor beta chains drawn from one sample of a study of metastatic and nonmetastatic thyroid tumors. Using MiXCR, TCRdb re-called clones from the PCR reads. The table has around 15,000 clones, 29% seen once. The sequenced material came from tumor tissue. All receptors derive from a male donor with papillary thyroid cancer or a benign thyroid nodule (not recorded which). Some clones in this sample may be carry-over from other donors' samples. CDR3s include the opening cysteine and the closing phenylalanine or tryptophan. A D gene is named only where the DNA matches it firmly. Where a row states a size, it is once, few, many or the class of an expanded clone; other rows omit it.

d_gene	v_gene	abundance	len	j_gene	CDR3aa	CDR3nt
-	TRBV28	many	12	TRBJ2-1	CASSPPLTEQFF	TGTGCCAGCAGTCCACCTCTTACGGAACAGTTCTTC
-	TRBV12-3/TRBV12-4	-	15	TRBJ2-3	CASSIGMSSTDTQSF	TGTGCCAGCAGTATAGGCATGTCTAGCACAGATACGCAGTCTTTT
TRBD1	TRBV2	many	14	TRBJ1-1	CASSADRAFPEAFF	TGTGCCAGCAGCGCTGACAGGGCTTTCCCTGAAGCTTTCTTT
-	TRBV6-5	many	17	TRBJ2-2	CASSYSDAAVNTGELFF	TGTGCCAGCAGTTACTCGGACGCCGCGGTGAACACCGGGGAGCTGTTTTTT
-	TRBV9	many	19	TRBJ2-6	CASSVVSGTKPSGANVLTF	TGTGCCAGCAGCGTAGTTTCCGGGACGAAACCCTCTGGGGCCAACGTCCTGACTTTC
TRBD1	TRBV12-3/TRBV12-4	many	14	TRBJ1-1	CASSVDRQNTEAFF	TGTGCCAGCAGCGTGGACAGGCAGAACACTGAAGCTTTCTTT
-	TRBV2	many	14	TRBJ1-1	CASSELGTNTEAFF	TGTGCCAGCAGTGAACTGGGGACGAACACTGAAGCTTTCTTT
-	TRBV20-1	-	15	TRBJ1-5	CSAIGGRCDNQPQHF	TGCAGTGCGATAGGGGGACGCTGTGACAATCAGCCCCAGCATTTT
-	TRBV11-3	many	12	TRBJ1-1	CASTLSETEAFF	TGTGCCAGCACCCTCTCGGAGACTGAAGCTTTCTTT
-	TRBV20-1	-	15	TRBJ1-6	CSASPPGNGNSPLHF	TGCAGTGCTAGTCCCCCAGGGAACGGTAATTCACCCCTCCACTTT
TRBD1	TRBV28	medium-sized	14	TRBJ2-7	CASSLPGQGYEQYF	TGTGCCAGCAGTTTGCCGGGACAGGGGTATGAGCAGTACTTC
TRBD1	TRBV6-1	many	16	TRBJ1-5	CASQRRAGTGGEPQHF	TGTGCCAGCCAGAGAAGAGCCGGGACAGGGGGGGAGCCCCAGCATTTT
TRBD1	TRBV30	once	14	TRBJ1-4	CAGDQGQRGEKLFF	TGTGCCGGGGACCAGGGACAGCGAGGTGAAAAACTGTTTTTT
-	TRBV24-1	few	13	TRBJ2-1	CATRKTAYNEQFF	TGTGCCACCAGAAAGACAGCTTACAATGAGCAGTTCTTC
-	TRBV19	few	15	TRBJ2-2	CASSLQTLPAGELFF	TGTGCCAGTAGCCTCCAAACACTACCCGCCGGGGAGCTGTTTTTT
TRBD2	TRBV18	-	20	TRBJ2-7	CASSLKGGSGLAGTAREQYF	TGTGCCAGCTCACTCAAAGGGGGTTCGGGACTAGCGGGAACAGCACGCGAGCAGTACTTC
-	TRBV27	few	12	TRBJ2-2	CASSLNTGELFF	TGTGCCAGCAGTCTAAACACCGGGGAGCTGTTTTTT
-	TRBV7-3	many	14	TRBJ2-1	CASSLGTSYNEQFF	TGTGCCAGCAGCTTAGGGACTTCCTACAATGAGCAGTTCTTC
-	TRBV11-2	-	15	TRBJ2-7	CASSLGHWNRPEQYF	TGTGCCAGCAGCTTAGGTCACTGGAATAGACCCGAGCAGTACTTC
-	TRBV18	-	19	TRBJ1-3	CASSPAGSGHGGTGNTIYF	TGTGCCAGCTCACCCGCCGGTTCGGGACATGGGGGAACTGGAAACACCATATATTTT
-	TRBV19	many	18	TRBJ1-5	CASSIDRDNYLSNQPQHF	TGTGCCAGTAGTATAGATAGGGACAACTACCTTAGCAATCAGCCCCAGCATTTT
-	TRBV6-1	-	15	TRBJ1-4	CASSEATLINEKLFF	TGTGCCAGCAGTGAAGCCACACTTATTAATGAAAAACTGTTTTTT
-	TRBV20-1	-	14	TRBJ1-2	CSASPPGTLEGYTF	TGCAGTGCTAGCCCTCCCGGGACCCTGGAGGGCTACACCTTC
-	TRBV19	many	13	TRBJ1-2	CASTQGLGHGYTF	TGTGCCAGTACCCAGGGCCTGGGCCATGGCTACACCTTC
-	TRBV12-3/TRBV12-4	many	14	TRBJ2-5	CASSLPDTQETQYF	TGTGCCAGCAGTTTACCAGACACACAAGAGACCCAGTACTTC
-	TRBV20-1	-	9	TRBJ1-2	CSARTGYTF	TGCAGTGCCAGGACAGGCTACACCTTC
-	TRBV30	-	11	TRBJ1-1	CAQQENTEAFF	TGTGCCCAGCAGGAGAACACTGAGGCTTTCTTT
TRBD1	TRBV19	few	15	TRBJ2-7	CASSTRDRLSYEQYF	TGTGCCAGTAGTACCAGGGACAGACTCTCCTACGAGCAGTACTTC
-	TRBV5-5	-	15	TRBJ1-3	CASSWGWARRDTIYF	TGTGCCAGCAGCTGGGGCTGGGCCCGGCGAGACACCATATATTTT
TRBD2	TRBV5-1	once	16	TRBJ2-2	CASSLDFGRETGELFF	TGCGCCAGCAGCTTGGATTTCGGGAGGGAAACCGGGGAGCTGTTTTTT
TRBD1	TRBV3-1	many	12	TRBJ1-1	CASSQQGAEAFF	TGTGCCAGCAGCCAGCAGGGGGCTGAAGCTTTCTTT
-	TRBV2	-	13	TRBJ2-1	CASSQDYTDEQFF	TGTGCCAGCAGCCAGGACTATACCGATGAGCAGTTCTTC
TRBD2	TRBV18	-	16	TRBJ2-7	CASSPPSSGKTYEQYF	TGTGCCAGCTCACCACCGTCCAGCGGGAAGACCTACGAGCAGTACTTC
-	TRBV12-5	few	13	TRBJ1-2	CASTSQTNYGYAF	TGTGCTAGTACTTCACAGACTAACTATGGCTACGCCTTC
-	TRBV20-1	medium-sized	16	TRBJ2-7	CSVRAGRWGVDYEQYF	TGCAGTGTCAGAGCGGGTAGATGGGGGGTGGATTACGAGCAGTACTTC
TRBD2	TRBV28	-	14	TRBJ2-1	CASSLRLAGVSQFF	TGTGCCAGCAGTCTAAGACTAGCGGGAGTGAGTCAGTTCTTC
TRBD1	TRBV28	medium-sized	15	TRBJ2-1	CASSFSHRGDDEQFF	TGTGCCAGCAGTTTCTCTCACAGGGGGGACGATGAGCAGTTCTTC
-	TRBV27	few	14	TRBJ2-2	CASSLAQVAGELFF	TGTGCCAGCAGTTTGGCGCAGGTAGCCGGGGAGCTGTTTTTT
-	TRBV9	-	14	TRBJ1-2	CASSVDDTHYGYTF	TGTGCCAGCAGCGTAGATGACACTCACTATGGCTACACCTTC
-	TRBV18	medium-sized	17	TRBJ1-5	CASSPSWVSHSNQPQHF	TGTGCCAGCTCACCGTCTTGGGTTTCGCATAGCAATCAGCCCCAGCATTTT
TRBD1	TRBV6-1	-	11	TRBJ1-1	CASLDRASAFF	TGTGCCAGCCTCGACAGGGCAAGCGCTTTCTTT
TRBD1	TRBV2	-	16	TRBJ1-4	CASSRDSPSTNEKLFF	TGTGCCAGCAGTAGGGACAGCCCCTCCACTAATGAAAAACTGTTTTTT